This TCR beta chain was retrieved from a study of tissue T cells after allogeneic stem cell transplantation. General observations from the study: Alloreactivity or antigen specificity of tissue TCRs was not determined; some clones might be host cells. Anatomically similar tissues had similar TCR repertoires within each patient. Only a limited share of tissue TCRs appeared in blood or spleen.

In regard to this clone: Its specificity is not known.

Clones were sequenced by immunoSEQ multiplex PCR, and TCRdb holds only the in-frame ones, with some missing. The data hold some 24,000 clones, with roughly 70% observed a single time. This CDR3 has 17 residues. V dropped 5 bases and J dropped 3; count of bases not matched to a gene: 12. Germline assignment: CDR1 SGHNT and CDR2 YENEEA. The sequences come from tissue from the ileum, collected at autopsy. This rearrangement joins TRBV11-3 to TRBJ2-1, with TRBD1 identical over 8 bases. This sequence was found in a female donor older than 55 with lung cancer. The CDR3 loop reads CASSPKGVQGGYNEQFF. CDR3 in DNA: TGTGCCAGCAGCCCCAAGGGTGTACAGGGGGGCTACAATGAGCAGTTCTTC.